This T cell receptor (beta chain) was recorded in a study of radiation and T cells in renal cell carcinoma. Germline CDR1 SGHRS, CDR2 YFSETQ. The CDR3 covers 14 residues. Trimming pared 4 bases from V and 2 bases from J, leaving 12 bases between. Noted time point: baseline pretreatment blood. The treatment: 15 Gy SBRT to primary tumor, nephrectomy 4 weeks later. After SBRT, blood was collected at 2 and 4 weeks, plus baseline. The patient's renal cell carcinoma had clear cell pathology. Produced via immunoSEQ multiplex PCR; TCRdb's table is partial and in-frame only. The data contain about 140,000 clones, roughly 85% of them singletons.

Material: blood, obtained from a patient whose treatment included radiotherapy and nephrectomy. The chain has TRBV5-1 and TRBJ2-5, with D possibly being TRBD1 (6 bases). This receptor was identified in a woman in her forties or fifties with renal cell carcinoma. The CDR3 sequence: CASSGTIGQETQYF. The CDR3 region has the DNA TGCGCCAGCAGCGGGACAATCGGACAAGAGACCCAGTACTTC.